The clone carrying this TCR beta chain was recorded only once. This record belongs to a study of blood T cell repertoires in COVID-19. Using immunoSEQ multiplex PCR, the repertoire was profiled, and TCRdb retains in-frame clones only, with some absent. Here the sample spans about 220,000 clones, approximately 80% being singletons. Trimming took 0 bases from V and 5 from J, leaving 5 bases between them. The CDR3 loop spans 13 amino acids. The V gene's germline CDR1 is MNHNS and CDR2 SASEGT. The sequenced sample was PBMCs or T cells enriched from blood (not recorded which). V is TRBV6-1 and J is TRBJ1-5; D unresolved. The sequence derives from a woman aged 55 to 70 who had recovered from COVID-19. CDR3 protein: CASSEASDQPQHF. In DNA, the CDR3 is TGTGCCAGCAGTGAAGCATCCGATCAGCCCCAGCATTTT.